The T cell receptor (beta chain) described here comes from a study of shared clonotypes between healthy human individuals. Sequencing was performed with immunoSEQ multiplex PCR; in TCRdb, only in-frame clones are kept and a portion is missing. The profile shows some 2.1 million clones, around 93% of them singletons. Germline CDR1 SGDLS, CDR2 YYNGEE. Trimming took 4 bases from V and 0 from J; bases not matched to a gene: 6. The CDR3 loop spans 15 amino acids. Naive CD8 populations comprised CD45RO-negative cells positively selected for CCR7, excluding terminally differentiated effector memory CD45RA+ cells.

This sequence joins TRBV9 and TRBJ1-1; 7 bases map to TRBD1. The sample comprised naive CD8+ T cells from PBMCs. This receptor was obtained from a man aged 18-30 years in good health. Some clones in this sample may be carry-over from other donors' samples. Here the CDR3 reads CASSRRGQMNTEAFF. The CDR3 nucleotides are TGTGCCAGCAGCCGAAGGGGACAGATGAACACTGAAGCTTTCTTT.